The 9 T cell receptor beta chains reported below all come from one sample, sequenced in a study of Ad26.COV2.S vaccination and SARS-CoV-2 variants (dated by TCRdb to 2020 to 2023). The library was produced with the immunoSEQ multiplex PCR assay. TCRdb stores this immuneACCESS table with in-frame sequences only. Part of the clones is absent; in the studies checked, under half of the shortfall reflects unresolved V genes, and no reason is known for the rest. The sample profile shows about 350,000 clones; less than 90% of them were found once. 6.4% of the sample goes to the ten largest clones. Reading the label with the study, this specimen's treatment or condition is: around 19 received Ad26.COV2.S at low or high dose, single or two shots; a few received placebo; per-sample allocation not given. For vaccine and placebo recipients, repertoires were sequenced using samples collected on day 63 after the first injection.

Sequencing used peripheral blood, obtained in a trial of Ad26.COV2.S vaccine versus placebo. Receptor source: a person between 18 and 65 years old who received the Ad26.COV2.S COVID-19 vaccine or a placebo.

The chain carries TRBV7-9 and TRBJ2-7; TRBD1 matches 8 bases. CDR1 is SEHNR and CDR2 is FQNEAQ in the germline V gene (reference sequence). J gave up 2 bases and V 5 bases, and 5 bases lay outside the gene matches. The CDR3 runs to 14 residues. CDR3 protein: CASSPRGLPYEQYF. CDR3 coding DNA: TGTGCCAGCAGCCCCAGGGGGCTCCCCTACGAGCAGTACTTC.

The chain is built from TRBV24-1 and TRBJ2-2; the match to TRBD1 covers 9 bases. The CDR3 extends over 16 amino acids. Looked up from germline, CDR1 is KGHDR and CDR2 is SFDVKD. Trimming at V came to 3 bases and at J to 5 bases, leaving 6 bases not matched to a gene. The CDR3 sequence: CATSDNTGGRTGELFF. CDR3 coding DNA: TGTGCCACCAGTGATAATACAGGGGGCCGAACCGGGGAGCTGTTTTTT.

The chain links TRBV6-2 or TRBV6-3 to TRBJ2-7, with D hard to call. V lost 5 bases and J lost 2, with 25 bases in between. Germline V gene sequence: CDR1 MNHEY, CDR2 SVGEGT. This CDR3 is built from 18 residues. CDR3 region: CASSKILPPVASPYEQYF. Here the CDR3 DNA reads TGTGCCAGCAGTAAAATCCTTCCGCCTGTGGCCAGCCCCTACGAGCAGTACTTC.

The V and J genes are TRBV7-9 and TRBJ1-1; no clear D. Germline V gene lookup returns CDR1 SEHNR and CDR2 FQNEAQ (reference sequence). Between the trimmed V and J ends, which lost 1 base and 4 bases, there was a span of 13 bases. The CDR3 consists of 15 residues. The CDR3, as DNA: TGTGCCAGCAGCTTAGGGCTCGGAGGGATCACTGAAGCTTTCTTT. Translated: CASSLGLGGITEAFF.

The chain uses TRBV19 and TRBJ1-4, with 8 bases lining up with TRBD1. Germline V CDR1 and CDR2: LNHDA, SQIVND (reference sequence). The trim removed 6 bases at V and 4 bases at J, leaving 13 bases unmatched. This CDR3 region has 17 residues. The DNA of the CDR3 is TGTGCCAGTAGCAAAGAAGCGACAGGGGCTATTAATGAAAAACTGTTTTTT. It codes for CASSKEATGAINEKLFF.

The rearrangement links TRBV29-1 to TRBJ2-1; maybe TRBD1 (6 bases). This CDR3 has 16 residues. V lost 5 bases to trimming and J lost 0 bases, with 17 bases between them. Germline V gives CDR1 SQVTM, CDR2 ANQGSEA. The DNA of the CDR3 is TGCAGCGTTTTAAACAGGGAGATCGTCTCCTACAATGAGCAGTTCTTC. Its protein product is CSVLNREIVSYNEQFF.

This chain joins TRBV7-3 and TRBJ2-1, with 12 bases lining up with TRBD2. The CDR3 contains 19 residues. The germline CDR1 and CDR2 sequences are SGHTA and FQGTGA. J was trimmed by 6 bases and V by 5 bases; bases with no gene match: 17. The CDR3 sequence is CASSPNPGLAGGLGNEQFF. Written as DNA, the CDR3 is TGTGCCAGCAGCCCAAACCCTGGGCTAGCGGGAGGGCTGGGCAATGAGCAGTTCTTC.

The J gene is TRBJ1-6, the V gene TRBV11-2; D remains ambiguous. Trimming took off 0 bases at V and 9 bases at J, with 21 bases between the two ends. The CDR3 is 18 residues long. CDR1 SGHAT and CDR2 FQNNGV come from the germline V gene. In DNA, the CDR3 is TGTGCCAGCAGCTTAGATCCTTCGCGGGTGTCTTCTACTTCACCCCTCCACTTT. Residues: CASSLDPSRVSSTSPLHF.

This rearrangement joins TRBV28 to TRBJ2-7; 11 bases are a match to TRBD2. V lost 4 bases and J lost 0; bases outside the gene matches: 11. The germline CDR1 and CDR2 sequences are MDHEN and SYDVKM. The CDR3 is made up of 18 amino acids. The CDR3 here is CASSSGKTSGVPSYEQYF. The CDR3 coding sequence is TGTGCCAGCAGTTCAGGGAAGACTAGCGGGGTGCCCTCCTACGAGCAGTACTTC.